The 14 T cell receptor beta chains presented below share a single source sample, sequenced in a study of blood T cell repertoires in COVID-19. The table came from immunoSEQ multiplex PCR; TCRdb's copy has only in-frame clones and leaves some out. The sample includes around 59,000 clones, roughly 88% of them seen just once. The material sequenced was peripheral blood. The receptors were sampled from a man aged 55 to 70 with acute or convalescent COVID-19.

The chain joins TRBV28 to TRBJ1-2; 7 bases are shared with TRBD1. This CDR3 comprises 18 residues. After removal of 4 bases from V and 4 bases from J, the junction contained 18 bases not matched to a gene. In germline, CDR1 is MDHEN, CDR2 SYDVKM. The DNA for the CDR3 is TGTGCCAGCAGTTCCCAGGGACAGTTATACCGTATTCTCTATGGCTACACCTTC. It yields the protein CASSSQGQLYRILYGYTF.

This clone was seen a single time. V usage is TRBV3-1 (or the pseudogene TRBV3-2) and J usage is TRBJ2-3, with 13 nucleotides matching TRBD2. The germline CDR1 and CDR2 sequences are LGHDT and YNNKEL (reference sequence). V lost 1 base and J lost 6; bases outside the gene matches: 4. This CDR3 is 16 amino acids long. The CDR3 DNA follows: TGTGCCAGCAGCCAAGGTTCGACTAGCGGGGGGGATACGCAGTATTTT. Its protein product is CASSQGSTSGGDTQYF.

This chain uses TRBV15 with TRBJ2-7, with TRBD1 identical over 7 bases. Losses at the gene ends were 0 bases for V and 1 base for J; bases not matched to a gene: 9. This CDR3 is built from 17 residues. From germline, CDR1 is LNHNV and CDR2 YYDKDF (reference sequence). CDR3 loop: CATSRDRPGQRSYEQYF. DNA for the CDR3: TGTGCCACCAGCAGAGACCGACCGGGACAGAGGTCCTACGAGCAGTACTTC.

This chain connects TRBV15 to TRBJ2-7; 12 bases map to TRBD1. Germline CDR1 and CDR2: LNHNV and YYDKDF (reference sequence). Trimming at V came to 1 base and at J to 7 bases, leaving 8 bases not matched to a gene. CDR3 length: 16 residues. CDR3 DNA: TGTGCCACCAGCAGAGGGCCCGGGACAGGGGGCCGGGAGCAGTACTTC. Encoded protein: CATSRGPGTGGREQYF.

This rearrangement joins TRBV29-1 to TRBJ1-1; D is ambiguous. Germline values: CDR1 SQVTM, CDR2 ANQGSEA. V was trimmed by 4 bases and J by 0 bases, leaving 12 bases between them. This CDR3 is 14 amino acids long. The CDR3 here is CSVVRELMNTEAFF. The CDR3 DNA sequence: TGCAGCGTTGTCCGCGAATTAATGAACACTGAAGCTTTCTTT.

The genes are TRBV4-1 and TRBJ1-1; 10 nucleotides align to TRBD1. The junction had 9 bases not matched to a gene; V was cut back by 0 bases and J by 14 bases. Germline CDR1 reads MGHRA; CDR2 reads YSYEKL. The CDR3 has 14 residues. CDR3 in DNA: TGCGCCAGCAGCCAAGAGGGGACAGGGGACAGCCGATTCTTT. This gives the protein CASSQEGTGDSRFF.

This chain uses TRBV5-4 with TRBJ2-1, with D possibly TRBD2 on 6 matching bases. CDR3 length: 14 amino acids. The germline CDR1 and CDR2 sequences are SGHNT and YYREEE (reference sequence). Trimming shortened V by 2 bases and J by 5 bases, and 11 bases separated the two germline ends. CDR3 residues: CASSFLQRDNEQFF. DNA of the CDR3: TGTGCCAGCAGCTTTCTGCAGCGGGACAATGAGCAGTTCTTC.

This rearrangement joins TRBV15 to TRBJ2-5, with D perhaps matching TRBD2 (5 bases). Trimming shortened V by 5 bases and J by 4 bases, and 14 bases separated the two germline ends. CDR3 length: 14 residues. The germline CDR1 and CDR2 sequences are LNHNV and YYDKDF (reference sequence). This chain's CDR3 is CATSVTRKAETQYF. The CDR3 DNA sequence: TGTGCCACCAGCGTCACTAGGAAAGCAGAGACCCAGTACTTC.

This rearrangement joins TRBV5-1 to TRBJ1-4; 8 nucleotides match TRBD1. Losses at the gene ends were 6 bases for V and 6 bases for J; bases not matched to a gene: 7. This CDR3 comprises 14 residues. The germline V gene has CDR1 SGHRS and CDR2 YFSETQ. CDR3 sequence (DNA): TGCGCCAGCAATCGGGACAGGACTGATGAAAAACTGTTTTTT. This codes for CASNRDRTDEKLFF.

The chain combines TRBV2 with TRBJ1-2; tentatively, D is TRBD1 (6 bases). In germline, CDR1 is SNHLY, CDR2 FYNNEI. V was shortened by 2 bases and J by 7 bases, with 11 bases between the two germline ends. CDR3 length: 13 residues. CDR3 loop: CASSEQGRVGYTF. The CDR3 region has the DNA TGTGCCAGCAGTGAACAGGGGAGGGTTGGCTACACCTTC.

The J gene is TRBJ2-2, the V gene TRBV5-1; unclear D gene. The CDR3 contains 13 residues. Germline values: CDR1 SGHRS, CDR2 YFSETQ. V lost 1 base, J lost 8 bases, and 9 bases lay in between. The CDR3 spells CASSLQVSGELFF. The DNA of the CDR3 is TGCGCCAGCAGCTTGCAAGTGAGTGGGGAGCTGTTTTTT. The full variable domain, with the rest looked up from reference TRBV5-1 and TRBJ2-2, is KAGVTQTPRYLIKTRGQQVTLSCSPISGHRSVSWYQQTPGQGLQFLFEYFSETQRNKGNFPGRFSGRQFSNSRSEMNVSTLELGDSALYLCASSLQVSGELFFGEGSRLTVL.

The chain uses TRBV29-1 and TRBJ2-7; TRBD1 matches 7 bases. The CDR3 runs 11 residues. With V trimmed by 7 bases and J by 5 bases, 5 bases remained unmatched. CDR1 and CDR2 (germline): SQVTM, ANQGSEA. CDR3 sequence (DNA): TGCAGCGCCCACGACAGGGACGAGCAGTACTTC. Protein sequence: CSAHDRDEQYF.

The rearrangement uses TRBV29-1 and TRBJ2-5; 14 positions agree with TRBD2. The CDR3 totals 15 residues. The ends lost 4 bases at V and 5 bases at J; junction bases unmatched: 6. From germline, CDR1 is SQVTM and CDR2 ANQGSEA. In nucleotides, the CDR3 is TGCAGCGTTGTGCGACTAGCGGGAGGGGGTGAGACCCAGTACTTC. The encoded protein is CSVVRLAGGGETQYF.

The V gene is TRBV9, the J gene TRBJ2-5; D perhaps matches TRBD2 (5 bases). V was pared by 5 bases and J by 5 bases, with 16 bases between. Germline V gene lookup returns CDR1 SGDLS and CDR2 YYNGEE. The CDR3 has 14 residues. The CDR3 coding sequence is TGTGCCAGCAGTTCTCTCCGGACTCGGGAGACCCAGTACTTC. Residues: CASSSLRTRETQYF.